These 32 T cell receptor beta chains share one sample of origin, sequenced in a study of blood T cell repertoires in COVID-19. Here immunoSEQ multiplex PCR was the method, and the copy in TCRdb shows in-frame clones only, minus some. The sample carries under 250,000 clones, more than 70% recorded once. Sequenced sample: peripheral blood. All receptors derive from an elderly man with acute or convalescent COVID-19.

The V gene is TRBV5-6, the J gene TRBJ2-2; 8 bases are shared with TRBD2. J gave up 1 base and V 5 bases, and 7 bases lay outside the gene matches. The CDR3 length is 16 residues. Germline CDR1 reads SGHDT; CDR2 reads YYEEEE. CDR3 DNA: TGTGCCAGCAGTTCTGGACTAGCACAGAACACCGGGGAGCTGTTTTTT. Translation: CASSSGLAQNTGELFF. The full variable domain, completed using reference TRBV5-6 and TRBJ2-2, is DAGVTQSPTHLIKTRGQQVTLRCSPKSGHDTVSWYQQALGQGPQFIFQYYEEEERQRGNFPDRFSGHQFPNYSSELNVNALLLGDSALYLCASSSGLAQNTGELFFGEGSRLTVL.

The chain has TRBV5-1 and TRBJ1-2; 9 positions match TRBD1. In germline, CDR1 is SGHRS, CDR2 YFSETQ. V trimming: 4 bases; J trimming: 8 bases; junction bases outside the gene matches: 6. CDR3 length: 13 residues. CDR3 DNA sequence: TGCGCCAGCAGCCCGGGACAGGGAAACGGCTACACCTTC. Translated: CASSPGQGNGYTF.

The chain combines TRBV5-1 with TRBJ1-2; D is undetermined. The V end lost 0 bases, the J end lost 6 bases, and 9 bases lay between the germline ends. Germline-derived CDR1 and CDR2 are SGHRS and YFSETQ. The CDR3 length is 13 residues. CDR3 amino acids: CASSLALSDGYTF. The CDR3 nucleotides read TGCGCCAGCAGCTTGGCCCTTTCGGATGGCTACACCTTC. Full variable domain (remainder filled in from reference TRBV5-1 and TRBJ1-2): KAGVTQTPRYLIKTRGQQVTLSCSPISGHRSVSWYQQTPGQGLQFLFEYFSETQRNKGNFPGRFSGRQFSNSRSEMNVSTLELGDSALYLCASSLALSDGYTFGSGTRLTVV.

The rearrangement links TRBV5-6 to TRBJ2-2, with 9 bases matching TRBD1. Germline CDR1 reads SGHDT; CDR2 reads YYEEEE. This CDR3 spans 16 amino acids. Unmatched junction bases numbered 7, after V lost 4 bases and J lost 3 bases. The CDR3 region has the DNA TGTGCCAGCAGCGACTCCCGGGACAGGGACACCGGGGAGCTGTTTTTT. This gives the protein CASSDSRDRDTGELFF. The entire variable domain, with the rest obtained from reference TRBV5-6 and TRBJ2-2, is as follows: DAGVTQSPTHLIKTRGQQVTLRCSPKSGHDTVSWYQQALGQGPQFIFQYYEEEERQRGNFPDRFSGHQFPNYSSELNVNALLLGDSALYLCASSDSRDRDTGELFFGEGSRLTVL.

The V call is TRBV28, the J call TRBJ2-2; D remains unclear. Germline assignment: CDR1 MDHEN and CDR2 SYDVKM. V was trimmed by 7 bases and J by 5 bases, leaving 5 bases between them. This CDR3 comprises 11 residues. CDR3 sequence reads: CASTLTGELFF. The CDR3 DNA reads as TGTGCCAGCACCCTAACCGGGGAGCTGTTTTTT.

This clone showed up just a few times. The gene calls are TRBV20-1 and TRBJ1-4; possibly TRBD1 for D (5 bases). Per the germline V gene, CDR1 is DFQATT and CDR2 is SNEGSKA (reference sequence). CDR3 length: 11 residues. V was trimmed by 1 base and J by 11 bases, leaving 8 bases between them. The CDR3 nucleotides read TGCAGTGCTAGAGTAGGGGTTAAACTGTTTTTT. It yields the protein CSARVGVKLFF.

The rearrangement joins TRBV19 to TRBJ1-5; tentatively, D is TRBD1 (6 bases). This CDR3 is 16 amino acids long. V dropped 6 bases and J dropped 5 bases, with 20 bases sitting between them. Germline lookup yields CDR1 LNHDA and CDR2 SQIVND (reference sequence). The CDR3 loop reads CASSHGTMTSYQPQHF. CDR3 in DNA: TGTGCCAGTAGCCACGGGACAATGACGTCTTATCAGCCCCAGCATTTT.

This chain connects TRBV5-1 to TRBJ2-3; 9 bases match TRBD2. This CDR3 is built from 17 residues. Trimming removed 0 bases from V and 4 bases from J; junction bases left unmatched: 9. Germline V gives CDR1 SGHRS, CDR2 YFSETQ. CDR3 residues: CASSLANGLAIPDTQYF. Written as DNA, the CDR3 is TGCGCCAGCAGCTTGGCCAACGGACTAGCGATCCCAGATACGCAGTATTTT.

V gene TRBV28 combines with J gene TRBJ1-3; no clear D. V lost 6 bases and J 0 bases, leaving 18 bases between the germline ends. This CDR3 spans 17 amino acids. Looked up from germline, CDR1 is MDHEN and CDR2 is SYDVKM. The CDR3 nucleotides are TGTGCCAGCAGATACGCAAACCGGGGAATCTCTGGAAACACCATATATTTT. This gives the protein CASRYANRGISGNTIYF. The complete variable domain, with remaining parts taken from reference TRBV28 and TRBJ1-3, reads DVKVTQSSRYLVKRTGEKVFLECVQDMDHENMFWYRQDPGLGLRLIYFSYDVKMKEKGDIPEGYSVSREKKERFSLILESASTNQTSMYLCASRYANRGISGNTIYFGEGSWLTVV.

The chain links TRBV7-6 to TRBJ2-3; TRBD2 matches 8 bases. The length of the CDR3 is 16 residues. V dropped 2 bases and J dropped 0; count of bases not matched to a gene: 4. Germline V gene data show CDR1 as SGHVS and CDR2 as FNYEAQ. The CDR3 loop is CASSLMAGGSTDTQYF. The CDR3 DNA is TGTGCCAGCAGCTTAATGGCGGGGGGTAGCACAGATACGCAGTATTTT.

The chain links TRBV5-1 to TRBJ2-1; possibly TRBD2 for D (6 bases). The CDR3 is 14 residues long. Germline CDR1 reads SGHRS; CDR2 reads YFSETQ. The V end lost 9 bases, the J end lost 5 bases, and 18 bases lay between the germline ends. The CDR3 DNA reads TGCGCCACCGCTGCCGGGGGACTCGACAATGAGCAGTTCTTC. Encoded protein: CATAAGGLDNEQFF.

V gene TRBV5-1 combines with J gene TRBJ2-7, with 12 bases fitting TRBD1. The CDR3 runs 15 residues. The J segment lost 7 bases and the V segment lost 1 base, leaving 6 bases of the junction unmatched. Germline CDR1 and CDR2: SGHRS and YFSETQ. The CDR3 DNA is TGCGCCAGCAGCTTGTCGGGACAGGGGGCGGGGGAGCAGTACTTC. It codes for CASSLSGQGAGEQYF.

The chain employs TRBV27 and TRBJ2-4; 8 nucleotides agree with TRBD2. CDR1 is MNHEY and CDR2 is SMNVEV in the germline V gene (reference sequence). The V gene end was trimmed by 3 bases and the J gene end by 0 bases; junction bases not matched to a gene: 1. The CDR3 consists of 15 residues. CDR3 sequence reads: CASSFLAGAKNIQYF. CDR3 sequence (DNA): TGTGCCAGCAGTTTCCTAGCGGGAGCCAAAAACATTCAGTACTTC.

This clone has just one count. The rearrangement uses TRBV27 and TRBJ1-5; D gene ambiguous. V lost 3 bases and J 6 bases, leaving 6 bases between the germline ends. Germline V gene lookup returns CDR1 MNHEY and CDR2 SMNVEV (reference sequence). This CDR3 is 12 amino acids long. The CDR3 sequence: CASSFRGQPQHF. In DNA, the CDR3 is TGTGCCAGCAGTTTCAGAGGTCAGCCCCAGCATTTT.

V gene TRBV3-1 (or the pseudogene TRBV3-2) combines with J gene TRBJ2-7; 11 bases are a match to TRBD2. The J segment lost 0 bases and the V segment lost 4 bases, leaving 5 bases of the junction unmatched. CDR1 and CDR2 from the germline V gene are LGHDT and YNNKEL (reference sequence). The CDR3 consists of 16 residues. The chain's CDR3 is CASSPLLAGDSYEQYF. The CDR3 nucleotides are TGTGCCAGCAGCCCCTTACTAGCGGGAGACTCCTACGAGCAGTACTTC.

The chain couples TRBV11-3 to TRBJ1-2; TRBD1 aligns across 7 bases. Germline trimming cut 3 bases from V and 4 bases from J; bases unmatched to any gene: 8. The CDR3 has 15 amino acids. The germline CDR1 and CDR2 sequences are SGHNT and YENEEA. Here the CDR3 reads CASSLSDRVGYGYTF. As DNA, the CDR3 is TGTGCCAGCAGCTTGAGCGACAGGGTCGGCTATGGCTACACCTTC. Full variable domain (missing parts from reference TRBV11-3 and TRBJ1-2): EAGVVQSPRYKIIEKKQPVAFWCNPISGHNTLYWYLQNLGQGPELLIRYENEEAVDDSQLPKDRFSAERLKGVDSTLKIQPAELGDSAVYLCASSLSDRVGYGYTFGSGTRLTVV.

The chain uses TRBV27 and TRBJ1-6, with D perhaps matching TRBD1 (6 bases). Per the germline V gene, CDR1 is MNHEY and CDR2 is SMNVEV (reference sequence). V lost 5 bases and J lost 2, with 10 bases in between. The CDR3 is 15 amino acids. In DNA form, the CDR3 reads TGTGCCAGCAGTAGGACAGAGACCTATAATTCACCCCTCCACTTT. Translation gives CASSRTETYNSPLHF.

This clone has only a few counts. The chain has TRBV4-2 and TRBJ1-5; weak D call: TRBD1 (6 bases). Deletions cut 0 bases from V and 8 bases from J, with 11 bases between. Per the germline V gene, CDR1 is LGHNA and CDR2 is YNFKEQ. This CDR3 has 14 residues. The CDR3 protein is CASSQDRGEEPQHF. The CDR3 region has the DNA TGTGCCAGCAGCCAAGACAGGGGTGAGGAGCCCCAGCATTTT.

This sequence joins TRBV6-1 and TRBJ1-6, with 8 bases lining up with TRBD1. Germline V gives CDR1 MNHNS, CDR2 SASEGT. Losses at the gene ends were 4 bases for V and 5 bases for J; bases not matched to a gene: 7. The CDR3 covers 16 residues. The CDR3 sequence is CASSVYGQGDNSPLHF. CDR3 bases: TGTGCCAGCAGTGTCTACGGACAGGGAGATAATTCACCCCTCCACTTT.

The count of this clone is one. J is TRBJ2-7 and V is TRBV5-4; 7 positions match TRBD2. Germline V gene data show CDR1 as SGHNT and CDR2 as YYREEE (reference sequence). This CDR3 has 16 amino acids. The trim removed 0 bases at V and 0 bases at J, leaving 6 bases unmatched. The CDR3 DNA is TGTGCCAGCAGCTTGGGGGCGGGAGCGGACTCCTACGAGCAGTACTTC. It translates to CASSLGAGADSYEQYF.

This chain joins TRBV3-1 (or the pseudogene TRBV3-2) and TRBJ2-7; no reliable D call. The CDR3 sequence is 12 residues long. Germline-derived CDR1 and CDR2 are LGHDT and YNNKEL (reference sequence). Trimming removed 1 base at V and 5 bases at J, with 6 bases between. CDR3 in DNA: TGTGCCAGCAGCCAAGGAGCCCACGAGCAGTACTTC. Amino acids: CASSQGAHEQYF.

The CDR3 nucleotides read TGCGCCAGCATCAGGGACAGTGGTTCGGAGACCCAGTACTTC. Translating it yields CASIRDSGSETQYF. The chain couples TRBV5-1 to TRBJ2-5, with 7 positions matching TRBD1. Germline V gene data show CDR1 as SGHRS and CDR2 as YFSETQ. CDR3 size: 14 residues. V trimming: 6 bases; J trimming: 5 bases; junction bases outside the gene matches: 10.

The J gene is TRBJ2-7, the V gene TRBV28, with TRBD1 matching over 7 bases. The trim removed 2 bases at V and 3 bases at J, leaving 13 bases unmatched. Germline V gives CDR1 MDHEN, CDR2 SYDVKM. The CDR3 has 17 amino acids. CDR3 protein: CASSLDSLGGGLYEQYF. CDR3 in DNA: TGTGCCAGCAGTTTAGATTCCTTAGGGGGCGGCCTCTACGAGCAGTACTTC.

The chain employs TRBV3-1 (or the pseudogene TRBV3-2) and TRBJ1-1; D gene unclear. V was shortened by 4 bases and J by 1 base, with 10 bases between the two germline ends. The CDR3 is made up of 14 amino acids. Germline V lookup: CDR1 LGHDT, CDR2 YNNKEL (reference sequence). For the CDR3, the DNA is TGTGCCAGCAGCCCCCGCCGGGGGAACACTGAAGCTTTCTTT. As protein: CASSPRRGNTEAFF.

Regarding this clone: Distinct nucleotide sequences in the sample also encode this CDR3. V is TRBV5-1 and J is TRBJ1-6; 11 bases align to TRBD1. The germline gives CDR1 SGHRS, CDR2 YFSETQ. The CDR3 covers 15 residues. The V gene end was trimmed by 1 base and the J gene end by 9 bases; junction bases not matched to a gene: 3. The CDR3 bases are TGCGCCAGCAGCTTGAAGGGACAGGGGGGTTCACCCCTCCACTTT. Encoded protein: CASSLKGQGGSPLHF.

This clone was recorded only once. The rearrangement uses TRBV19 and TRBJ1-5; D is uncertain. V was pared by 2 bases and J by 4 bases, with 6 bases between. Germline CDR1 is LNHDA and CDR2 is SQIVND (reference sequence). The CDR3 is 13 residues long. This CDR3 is CASSITGNQPQHF. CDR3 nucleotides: TGTGCCAGTAGTATAACGGGAAATCAGCCCCAGCATTTT. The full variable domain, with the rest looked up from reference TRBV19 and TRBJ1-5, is DGGITQSPKYLFRKEGQNVTLSCEQNLNHDAMYWYRQDPGQGLRLIYYSQIVNDFQKGDIAEGYSVSREKKESFPLTVTSAQKNPTAFYLCASSITGNQPQHFGDGTRLSIL.

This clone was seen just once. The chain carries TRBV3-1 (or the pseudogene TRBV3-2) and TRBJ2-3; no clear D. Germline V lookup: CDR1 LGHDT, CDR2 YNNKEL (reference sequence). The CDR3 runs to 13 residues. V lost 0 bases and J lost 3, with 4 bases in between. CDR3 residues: CASSQESTDTQYF. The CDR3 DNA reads TGTGCCAGCAGCCAAGAGTCGACAGATACGCAGTATTTT.

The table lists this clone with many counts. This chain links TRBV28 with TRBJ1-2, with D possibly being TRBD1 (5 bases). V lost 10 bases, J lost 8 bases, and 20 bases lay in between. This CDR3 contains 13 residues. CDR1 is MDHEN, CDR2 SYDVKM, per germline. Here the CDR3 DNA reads TGTGCCAACTCACAGGTCTCAGGTCGGGGCTACACCTTC. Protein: CANSQVSGRGYTF.

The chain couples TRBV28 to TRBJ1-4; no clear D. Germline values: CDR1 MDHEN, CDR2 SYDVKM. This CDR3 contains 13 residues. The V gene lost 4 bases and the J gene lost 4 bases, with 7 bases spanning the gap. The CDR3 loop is CASSSYGNEKLFF. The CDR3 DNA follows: TGTGCCAGCAGTTCTTACGGTAATGAAAAACTGTTTTTT.

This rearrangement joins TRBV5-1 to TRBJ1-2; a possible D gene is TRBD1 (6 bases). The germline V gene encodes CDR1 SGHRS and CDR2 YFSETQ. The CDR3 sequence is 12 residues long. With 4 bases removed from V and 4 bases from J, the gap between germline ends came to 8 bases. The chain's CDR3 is CASSPDSYGYTF. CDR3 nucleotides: TGCGCCAGCAGCCCGGACAGCTATGGCTACACCTTC.

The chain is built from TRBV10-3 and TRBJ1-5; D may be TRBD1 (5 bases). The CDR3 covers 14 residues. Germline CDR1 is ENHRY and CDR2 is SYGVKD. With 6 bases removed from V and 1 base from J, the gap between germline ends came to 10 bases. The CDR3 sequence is CAIRADTSNQPQHF. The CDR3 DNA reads TGTGCCATCAGGGCGGACACCAGCAATCAGCCCCAGCATTTT.

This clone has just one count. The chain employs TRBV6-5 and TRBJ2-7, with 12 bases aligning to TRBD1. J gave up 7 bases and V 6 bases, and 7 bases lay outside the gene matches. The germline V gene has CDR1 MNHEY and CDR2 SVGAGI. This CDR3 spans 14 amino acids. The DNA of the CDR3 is TGTGCCAGCAGACCCGGGACAGGGGGCAAAGAGCAGTACTTC. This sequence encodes CASRPGTGGKEQYF.